What follows is one T cell receptor beta chain and its context. This entry comes from a study of blood T cell repertoires in COVID-19. In the study overall: Collection of acute and convalescent COVID-19 samples took place in the United States, Italy and Spain.

Clones were read by immunoSEQ multiplex PCR, and TCRdb kept only the in-frame ones, dropping some. The sample yields 300,000 to 400,000 clones, around 89% seen once. Cohorts were based on clinical histories the participants reported. The V segment lost 3 bases and the J segment 7 bases; nucleotides outside the gene matches: 10. Germline V gene sequence: CDR1 LNHDA, CDR2 SQIVND (reference sequence). The CDR3 has 17 residues. The TCR comes from a young man who had recovered from COVID-19. Sequencing used PBMCs or T cells enriched from blood (not recorded which). The V and J genes are TRBV19 and TRBJ1-5, with 12 bases that match TRBD1. This CDR3 is CASSIGTGGEMGQPQHF. CDR3 nucleotide sequence: TGTGCCAGTAGTATCGGGACAGGGGGCGAGATGGGACAGCCCCAGCATTTT.